This T cell receptor (beta chain) was documented in a study of cytomegalovirus exposure and HLA in healthy donors. The PCR ran on 60 Vbeta and 13 Jbeta primers. Method: immunoSEQ multiplex PCR; TCRdb's copy keeps in-frame clones and lacks some. The table shows around 210,000 clones, with around 77% occurring only once. Per the germline V gene, CDR1 is SGDLS and CDR2 is YYNGEE. This CDR3 has 15 amino acids. V was cut by 3 bases and J by 7 bases, with 17 bases left in between. The sequence derives from a woman aged 30 to 39 in good health and CMV-seronegative. The sequenced sample was PBMCs. The chain carries TRBV9 and TRBJ2-1; maybe TRBD2 (5 bases). The CDR3 spells CASSADWRRGNEQFF. The CDR3 nucleotides are TGTGCCAGCAGCGCCGACTGGCGGAGAGGGAATGAGCAGTTCTTC.